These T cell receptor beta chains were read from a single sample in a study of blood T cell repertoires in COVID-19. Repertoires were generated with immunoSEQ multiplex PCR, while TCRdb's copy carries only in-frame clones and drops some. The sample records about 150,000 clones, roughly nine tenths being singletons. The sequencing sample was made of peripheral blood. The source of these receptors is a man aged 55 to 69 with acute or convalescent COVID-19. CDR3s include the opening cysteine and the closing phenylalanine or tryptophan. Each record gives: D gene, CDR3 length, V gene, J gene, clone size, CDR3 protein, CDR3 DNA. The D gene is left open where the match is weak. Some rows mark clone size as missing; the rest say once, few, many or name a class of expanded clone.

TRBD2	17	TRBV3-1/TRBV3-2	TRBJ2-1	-	CASSHPLAGGYGNEQFF	TGTGCCAGCAGCCACCCGCTGGCGGGGGGGTACGGCAATGAGCAGTTCTTC
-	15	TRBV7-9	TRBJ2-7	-	CASSSIDRTDYEQYF	TGTGCCAGCAGCTCGATCGACAGGACCGACTACGAGCAGTACTTC
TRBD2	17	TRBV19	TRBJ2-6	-	CASTQGGQVSGANVLTF	TGTGCCAGTACCCAGGGAGGGCAGGTTTCTGGGGCCAACGTCCTGACTTTC
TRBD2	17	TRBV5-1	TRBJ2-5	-	CASRSGLAGALEETQYF	TGCGCCAGCAGGTCTGGACTAGCGGGGGCCCTCGAAGAGACCCAGTACTTC
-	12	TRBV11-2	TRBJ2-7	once	CASSAGVGEQYF	TGTGCCAGCAGCGCCGGGGTCGGCGAGCAGTACTTC
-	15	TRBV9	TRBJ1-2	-	CASSEGTGGNYGYTF	TGTGCCAGCAGCGAGGGTACGGGGGGTAACTATGGCTACACCTTC
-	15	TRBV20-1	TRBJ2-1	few	CSASVGTSSYNEQFF	TGCAGTGCTAGTGTAGGGACAAGCTCCTACAATGAGCAGTTCTTC
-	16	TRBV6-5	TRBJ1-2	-	CASSYTGTGGNYGYTF	TGTGCCAGCAGTTACACCGGAACGGGGGGGAACTATGGCTACACCTTC
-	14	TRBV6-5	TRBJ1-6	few	CASRPGQRHSPLHF	TGTGCCAGCAGACCAGGACAGCGGCATTCACCCCTCCACTTT
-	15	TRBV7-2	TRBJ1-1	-	CASKIDGQGVAEAFF	TGTGCCAGCAAGATCGACGGCCAGGGTGTGGCTGAAGCTTTCTTT
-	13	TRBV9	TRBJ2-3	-	CASSVATGDTQYF	TGTGCCAGCAGCGTAGCTACAGGAGATACGCAGTATTTT
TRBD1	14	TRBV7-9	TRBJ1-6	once	CASSSDRGNSPLHF	TGTGCCAGCAGCTCTGACAGGGGAAATTCACCCCTCCACTTT
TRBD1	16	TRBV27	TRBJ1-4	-	CASANYAGTGVEKLFF	TGTGCCAGCGCAAATTACGCCGGGACAGGGGTTGAAAAACTGTTTTTT
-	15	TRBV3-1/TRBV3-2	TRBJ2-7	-	CASSQGSAPRGEQYF	TGTGCCAGCAGCCAAGGTTCCGCGCCACGGGGGGAGCAGTACTTC
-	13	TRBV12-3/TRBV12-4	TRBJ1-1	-	CASSLAQGTEAFF	TGTGCCAGCAGTTTAGCGCAGGGAACTGAAGCTTTCTTT